The T cell receptor beta chain under discussion was sequenced for a study of CD8+ T cells in alopecia areata. Study overall: In an open-label trial, patients got 5 to 10 mg tofacitinib twice daily. The tofacitinib course ran for 6 to 18 months and was followed by 6 months off drug. General observations from the study: Higher clonality was seen in lesional scalp than in normal scalp, especially in alopecia totalis/universalis. Scalp specimens additionally yield sequences from normal skin's resident alphabeta T cells.

cDNA serving as the sequencing template came from extracted, reverse transcribed RNA. Here immunoSEQ multiplex PCR was the method, and the copy in TCRdb shows in-frame clones only, minus some. Among roughly 14,000 clones listed, 45% to 60% were seen once. Samples from alopecia areata patients were lesional scalp punch biopsies and peripheral blood. In the case of this clone: Its antigen is not identified. A junction end diverges from the germline sequence, so it may reflect a read error.

CDR1 SSHAT and CDR2 FNYEAQ come from the germline V gene (reference sequence). The CDR3 runs to 13 residues. This TCR was sampled from a human donor with alopecia areata. Source: skin, taken at week 0. The chain employs TRBV7-7 and TRBJ2-7; a possible D gene is TRBD2 (5 bases). Here the CDR3 reads CASSPGEIGEQYF. The DNA of the CDR3 is TGTGCTAGCAGCCCTGGGGAGATTGGGGAGCAGTACTTC.